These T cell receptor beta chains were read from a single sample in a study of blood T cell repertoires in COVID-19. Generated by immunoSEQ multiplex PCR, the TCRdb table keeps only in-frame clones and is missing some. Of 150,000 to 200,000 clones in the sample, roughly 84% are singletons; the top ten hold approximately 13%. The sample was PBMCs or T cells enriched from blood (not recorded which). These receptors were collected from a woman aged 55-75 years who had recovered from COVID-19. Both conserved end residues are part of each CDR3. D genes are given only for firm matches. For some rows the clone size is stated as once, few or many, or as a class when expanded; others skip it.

CDR3nt: TGTGCCAGCTCACGGACCCAACAGGGGGAAAAACTGTTTTTT; CDR3aa: CASSRTQQGEKLFF; d_gene: TRBD1; abundance: .; j_gene: TRBJ1-4; v_gene: TRBV18
CDR3nt: TGTGCCAGCAGTTTAACGGCCGCGAGGGTCGGATATAGCAATCAGCCCCAGCATTTT; CDR3aa: CASSLTAARVGYSNQPQHF; d_gene: .; abundance: .; j_gene: TRBJ1-5; v_gene: TRBV28
CDR3nt: TGTGCCAGCAGTTACGTCCAGGGCTATGGCTACACCTTC; CDR3aa: CASSYVQGYGYTF; d_gene: .; abundance: .; j_gene: TRBJ1-2; v_gene: TRBV6-5
CDR3nt: TGTGCCAGCAGCTTGTATGGGCTAGCGGGGGCCCTGTACCAAGAGACCCAGTACTTC; CDR3aa: CASSLYGLAGALYQETQYF; d_gene: TRBD2; abundance: .; j_gene: TRBJ2-5; v_gene: TRBV11-2
CDR3nt: TGCGCCAGCAGCAGACCGGACAGGACACACACCGGGGAGCTGTTTTTT; CDR3aa: CASSRPDRTHTGELFF; d_gene: TRBD1; abundance: .; j_gene: TRBJ2-2; v_gene: TRBV5-1
CDR3nt: TGTGCCAGCAGTTTAAGACAGCCGAACACTGAAGCTTTCTTT; CDR3aa: CASSLRQPNTEAFF; d_gene: .; abundance: .; j_gene: TRBJ1-1; v_gene: TRBV27
CDR3nt: TGTGCCAGCAGCTCGGGACAAAGAGAGGGCTACACCTTC; CDR3aa: CASSSGQREGYTF; d_gene: .; abundance: .; j_gene: TRBJ1-2; v_gene: TRBV5-4
CDR3nt: TGTGCCAGCTCAGGGGGAGGTACAGATACGCAGTATTTT; CDR3aa: CASSGGGTDTQYF; d_gene: .; abundance: few; j_gene: TRBJ2-3; v_gene: TRBV18
CDR3nt: TGTGCCAGCAGCTCATCTGGACAGGTTGAAAAACTGTTTTTT; CDR3aa: CASSSSGQVEKLFF; d_gene: TRBD1; abundance: .; j_gene: TRBJ1-4; v_gene: TRBV5-5
CDR3nt: TGTGCCAGCAGTGAAAGGGACAGCTTCTCCTACGAGCAGTACTTC; CDR3aa: CASSERDSFSYEQYF; d_gene: TRBD1; abundance: .; j_gene: TRBJ2-7; v_gene: TRBV6-1
CDR3nt: TGCGCCAGCAGCTTGCTAGGGGGGGATCAGCCCCAGCATTTT; CDR3aa: CASSLLGGDQPQHF; d_gene: .; abundance: .; j_gene: TRBJ1-5; v_gene: TRBV5-1
CDR3nt: TGTGCCAGCAGCTGGGGGAGGACACGAAACACTGAAGCTTTCTTT; CDR3aa: CASSWGRTRNTEAFF; d_gene: .; abundance: .; j_gene: TRBJ1-1; v_gene: TRBV7-9
CDR3nt: TGTGCCAGCAGTTTCCTCGCGGTGAGGGGCTACACCTTC; CDR3aa: CASSFLAVRGYTF; d_gene: .; abundance: .; j_gene: TRBJ1-2; v_gene: TRBV12-3/TRBV12-4
CDR3nt: TGTGCCAGCAGTTTGAGGGTCGGTGAAGCTTTCTTT; CDR3aa: CASSLRVGEAFF; d_gene: .; abundance: .; j_gene: TRBJ1-1; v_gene: TRBV28
CDR3nt: TGTGCCAGCAGCTTAGGGGCGGGCGAGAACACCGGGGAGCTGTTTTTT; CDR3aa: CASSLGAGENTGELFF; d_gene: .; abundance: .; j_gene: TRBJ2-2; v_gene: TRBV7-8